Listed below are T cell receptor beta chains from one sample, sequenced in a study of CXCR4 blockade with PD-1 therapy in pancreatic cancer. Data came from immunoSEQ multiplex PCR; TCRdb stores just in-frame clones and leaves some out. The sample contains over 7,500 clones, roughly 50% of which appear only once. Input material: tumor tissue. All receptors derive from a human donor with pancreatic ductal adenocarcinoma. CDR3s include the opening cysteine and the closing phenylalanine or tryptophan. A D gene is named only where the DNA matches it firmly. Clone size appears in some rows only: once, few, many, or a class for an expanded clone.

abundance	d_gene	v_gene	j_gene	CDR3nt	CDR3aa
NA	NA	TRBV18	TRBJ2-5	TGTGCCAGCTCAGGGGCTGAAGAGACCCAGTACTTC	CASSGAEETQYF
NA	NA	TRBV6-7	TRBJ2-2	TGTGCCAGCAGTCGACTCACCGGGGAGCTGTTTTTT	CASSRLTGELFF
NA	NA	TRBV5-1	TRBJ2-1	TGCGCCAGCAGCTTGAATGGGTGGCAGGGAGGTAATGAGCAGTTCTTC	CASSLNGWQGGNEQFF
NA	NA	TRBV12-5	TRBJ1-2	TGTGCTAGTGGCCCGGGAGGGTTCGATAACTATGGCTACACCTTC	CASGPGGFDNYGYTF
few	TRBD1	TRBV5-1	TRBJ1-4	TGCGCCAGCAGGTCCGGGACAGGGGACGTACAAAGTGAAAAACTGTTTTTT	CASRSGTGDVQSEKLFF
few	TRBD2	TRBV11-3	TRBJ2-7	TGTGCCAGCAGCTCCACTAGCGGGGGGGCCGACGAGCAGTACTTC	CASSSTSGGADEQYF
few	TRBD1	TRBV6-8	TRBJ2-5	TGTGCCAGCAGTAGCCCAGGACAGGGCCAAGAGACCCAGTACTTC	CASSSPGQGQETQYF
NA	NA	TRBV19	TRBJ1-1	TGTGCCAGTAGTATAGGGAAGGGAAGGGCCACTGAAGCTTTCTTT	CASSIGKGRATEAFF
few	NA	TRBV2	TRBJ2-7	TGTGCCAGCTCCTCGGCGGGGTGGGGCGAGCAGTACTTC	CASSSAGWGEQYF
NA	TRBD2	TRBV29-1	TRBJ2-7	TGCAGCGCTATAGCGGGGTCAAGCTCCTACGAGCAGTACTTC	CSAIAGSSSYEQYF
NA	NA	TRBV10-1	TRBJ2-3	TGCGCCAGCAGTGTCCAGGGAGATACGCAGTATTTT	CASSVQGDTQYF
few	TRBD1	TRBV9	TRBJ2-5	TGTGCCAGCAGCGTAGGGACAGGGCAAGAGACCCAGTACTTC	CASSVGTGQETQYF
few	TRBD1	TRBV11-3	TRBJ2-2	TGTGCCAGCAGCTTGGGGCTCCTCACCCAGGGGGCCGGCGGGGAGCTGTTTTTT	CASSLGLLTQGAGGELFF
NA	NA	TRBV19	TRBJ1-1	TGTGCCAGTAGAGGGGCCTATGAAGCTTTCTTT	CASRGAYEAFF
NA	NA	TRBV18	TRBJ2-3	TGTGCCAGCTCACCTCAGAGGCAAGATACGCAGTATTTT	CASSPQRQDTQYF
few	NA	TRBV10-3	TRBJ1-2	TGTGCCATCAGTGAGTTGGACGTAGGCCGGGGCTACACCTTC	CAISELDVGRGYTF
once	TRBD2	TRBV5-1	TRBJ2-5	TGCGCCAGCAGGACCGGGACTAGCGCGTACCAAGAGACCCAGTACTTC	CASRTGTSAYQETQYF
medium-sized	NA	TRBV6-8	TRBJ2-3	TGTGCCAGCAGTTACTCACCCTTCGAACAGGGGACTACCACAGATACGCAGTATTTT	CASSYSPFEQGTTTDTQYF
few	TRBD1	TRBV19	TRBJ1-6	TGTGCCAGTAACCCACAGGGGGCATTATCACCCCTCCACTTT	CASNPQGALSPLHF
few	TRBD1	TRBV11-3	TRBJ2-7	TGTGCCAGCAGCCGGACAGGGGGCGAGTACGAGCAGTACTTC	CASSRTGGEYEQYF
NA	TRBD1	TRBV5-1	TRBJ1-5	TGCGTCAGCAGCCCAATCCCGGGACAGAATCAGCCCCAGCATTTT	CVSSPIPGQNQPQHF
once	NA	TRBV19	TRBJ1-1	TGTGCCAGCCTCAAGATATTTTTCAGGGGAGGCACTGAAGCTTTCTTT	CASLKIFFRGGTEAFF
NA	NA	TRBV5-1	TRBJ2-7	TGCGCCAGCAGCTTGGGGACGGCCTCCTACGAGCAGTACTTC	CASSLGTASYEQYF
NA	TRBD2	TRBV18	TRBJ2-7	TGTGCCAGCTCACCCGGACTAGCGGCTCCCGAGCAGTACTTC	CASSPGLAAPEQYF
NA	NA	TRBV19	TRBJ2-3	TGTGCCAGTATGGGAACAGATACGCAGTATTTT	CASMGTDTQYF
NA	NA	TRBV18	TRBJ2-1	TGTGCCAGCTCACCAATTGGGGCAGGGTACAATGAGCAATTCTTC	CASSPIGAGYNEQFF
medium-sized	NA	TRBV11-3	TRBJ2-7	TGTGCCAGCAGCTTGGGAGCTAGCGAGGGCGACGAGCAGTACTTC	CASSLGASEGDEQYF
NA	TRBD2	TRBV28	TRBJ2-5	TGTGCCAGCAGGGGGACTAGCGGTCTCCAAGAGACCCAGTACTTC	CASRGTSGLQETQYF
NA	NA	TRBV18	TRBJ2-2	TGTGCCAGCTCACCGGGGGGACAGAACACCGGGGAGCTGTTTTTT	CASSPGGQNTGELFF
NA	NA	TRBV19	TRBJ1-1	TGTGCCAGTAGTATGCCACCCAGGGGAGGGAACACTGAAGCTTTCTTT	CASSMPPRGGNTEAFF
NA	TRBD2	TRBV29-1	TRBJ2-1	TGCAGCGTTGAGGGACTAGCGGGAGGGAGCTCCTACAATGAGCAGTTCTTC	CSVEGLAGGSSYNEQFF
NA	TRBD2	TRBV6-7	TRBJ2-3	TGTGCCAGCAGATCGGGGGGGCCGGGCACAGATACGCAGTATTTT	CASRSGGPGTDTQYF
NA	NA	TRBV29-1	TRBJ2-1	TGCAGCGGACTAACGGGAGTCGATGAGCAGTTCTTC	CSGLTGVDEQFF
NA	NA	TRBV18	TRBJ2-5	TGTGCCAGCTCACCGCTGGTGGCAGGTGGGGAGACCCAGTACTTC	CASSPLVAGGETQYF
NA	NA	TRBV29-1	TRBJ2-1	TGCAGCGTTGATCACAGGGAGGATGAGCAGTTCTTC	CSVDHREDEQFF
NA	NA	TRBV19	TRBJ1-5	TGTGCCAGTAGTCCCGCGGACGGCAATCAGCCCCAGCATTTT	CASSPADGNQPQHF